This T cell receptor (beta chain) appears in the sequencing data of a study of blood T cell repertoires in COVID-19. Study-wide context: Material from acute and convalescent COVID-19 was sourced from the United States, Italy and Spain.

CDR3 length equals 16 residues. This table comes from immunoSEQ multiplex PCR, and its TCRdb copy is limited to in-frame clones, with some not included. The data show fewer than 80,000 clones, 88% seen once. The specimen was peripheral blood. The source of this sequence is a woman between 50 and 59 years old with active or convalescent COVID-19. J is TRBJ2-1 and V is TRBV21-1; no DNA check was done on the table's D call, TRBD2. TRBV21-1 is tagged as a pseudogene. The CDR3 sequence: CASSKAGGRAHNEQFF. In nucleotides, the CDR3 is TGTGCCAGCAGCAAAGCGGGCGGGAGGGCCCACAATGAGCAGTTCTTC.